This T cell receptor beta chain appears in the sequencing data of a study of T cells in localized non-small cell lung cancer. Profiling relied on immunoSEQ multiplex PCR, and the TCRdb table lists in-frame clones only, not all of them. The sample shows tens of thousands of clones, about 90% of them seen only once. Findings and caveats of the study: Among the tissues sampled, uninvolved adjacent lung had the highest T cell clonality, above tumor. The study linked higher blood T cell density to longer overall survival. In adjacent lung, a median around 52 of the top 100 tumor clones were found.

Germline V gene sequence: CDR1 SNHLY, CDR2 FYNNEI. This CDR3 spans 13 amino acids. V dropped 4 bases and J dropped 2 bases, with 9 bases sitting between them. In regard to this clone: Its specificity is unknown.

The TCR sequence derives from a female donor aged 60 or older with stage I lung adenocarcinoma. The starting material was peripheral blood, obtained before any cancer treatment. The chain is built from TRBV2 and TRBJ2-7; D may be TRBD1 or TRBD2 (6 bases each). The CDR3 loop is CASSGGTTYEQYF. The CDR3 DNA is TGTGCCAGCAGTGGCGGGACAACCTACGAGCAGTACTTC.